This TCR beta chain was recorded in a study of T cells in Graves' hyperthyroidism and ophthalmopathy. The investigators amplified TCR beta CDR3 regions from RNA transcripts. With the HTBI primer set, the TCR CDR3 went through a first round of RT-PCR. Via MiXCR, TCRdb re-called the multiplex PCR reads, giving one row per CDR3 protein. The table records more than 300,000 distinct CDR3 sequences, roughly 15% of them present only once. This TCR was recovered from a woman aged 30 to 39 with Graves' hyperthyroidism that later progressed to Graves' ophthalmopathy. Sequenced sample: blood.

The CDR3 bases are TGTGCCAGCAGTTTGGAAGGTAGGCTTATCTACGAGCAGTACTTC. As protein: CASSLEGRLIYEQYF. The V and J genes are TRBV28 and TRBJ2-7; D remains ambiguous. CDR1 MDHEN and CDR2 SYDVKM come from the germline V gene. V gave up 3 bases and J gave up 3 bases, with 15 bases separating them. The CDR3 is made up of 15 amino acids.